The 32 T cell receptor beta chains listed next were all sequenced from one sample in a study of Graves' ophthalmopathy and Graves' hyperthyroidism. Scientists amplified the TCR beta CDR3 regions from RNA transcripts. An initial RT-PCR round employing HTBI primers preceded a second-round multiplex PCR. TCRdb ran MiXCR on the multiplex PCR reads and lists one entry per CDR3 protein. Among roughly 60,000 distinct CDR3 sequences listed, roughly 46% were seen once. The specimen was peripheral blood. The receptors were gathered from an adult woman with Graves' ophthalmopathy.

To note about this clonotype: The junction departs from the called germline gene at one end, perhaps through a read error. The chain links TRBV7-7 to TRBJ2-4, with D possibly matching TRBD1 (6 bases). The germline V gene encodes CDR1 SSHAT and CDR2 FNYEAQ (reference sequence). The CDR3 covers 20 residues. CDR3 region: CASSKTAGDILILAKNIQYF. In DNA, the CDR3 is TGTGCTAGCAGTAAGACGGCCGGGGACATTCTCATCCTAGCCAAAAACATTCAGTACTTC.

The chain couples TRBV20-1 to TRBJ1-2; a weak D match, TRBD1 (6 bases). This CDR3 contains 12 residues. The V gene's germline CDR1 is DFQATT and CDR2 SNEGSKA (reference sequence). V was trimmed by 3 bases and J by 4 bases, leaving 9 bases between them. For the CDR3, the DNA is TGCAGTGCTAGCCCAGGGGCCTATGGCTACACCTTC. Residues: CSASPGAYGYTF.

This chain joins TRBV9 and TRBJ2-6, with TRBD2 identical over 8 bases. CDR3 size: 17 residues. V shed 0 bases, J shed 2 bases, and the junction held 4 bases outside the gene matches. Germline loops: CDR1 SGDLS, CDR2 YYNGEE. The CDR3 spells CASSVDSAGAGANVLTF. In DNA form, the CDR3 reads TGTGCCAGCAGCGTAGATTCAGCGGGAGCTGGGGCCAACGTCCTGACTTTC.

This clonotype has ten or more counts. The chain uses TRBV4-3 and TRBJ1-4; weak D call: TRBD1 (6 bases). The germline CDR1 and CDR2 sequences are LGHNA and YSLEER. This CDR3 region has 18 residues. V gave up 1 base and J gave up 8 bases, with 23 bases separating them. CDR3 in amino acids: CASSQVWARGVTREKLFF. CDR3 nucleotides: TGCGCCAGCAGCCAAGTGTGGGCCAGGGGCGTAACTCGGGAAAAACTGTTTTTT.

For this clonotype: The DNA is left out, because the CDR3 cannot be placed on it with certainty; the CDR3 is given as TCRdb lists it. The chain recombines TRBV20-1 with TRBJ2-6; the table's D call, TRBD1, has no DNA check behind it. The CDR3 length equals 16 residues, ends included. Germline CDR1 and CDR2: DFQATT and SNEGSKA (reference sequence). The CDR3 loop reads CSASQGSFLWTRHQTF.

The CDR3 region is CASSYRGASETQYF. The CDR3 DNA follows: TGTGCCAGCAGTTATAGGGGGGCTTCAGAGACCCAGTACTTC. The chain employs TRBV6-5 and TRBJ2-5, with D perhaps being TRBD1 or TRBD2 (6 bases each). V was clipped by 3 bases and J by 4 bases, with 12 bases between them. The CDR3 is 14 residues long. The germline CDR1 and CDR2 sequences are MNHEY and SVGAGI.

The rearrangement uses TRBV6-7 and TRBJ1-6; 9 bases are shared with TRBD1. TRBV6-7 carries the ORF label, with uncertain function. After removal of 6 bases from V and 7 bases from J, the junction contained 7 bases not matched to a gene. The CDR3 is 15 amino acids. CDR3 coding DNA: TGTGCCAGCAGACGCACCGGGACAGGGAATTCACCCCTCCACTTT. It translates to CASRRTGTGNSPLHF.

The chain recombines TRBV6-5 with TRBJ2-3; 15 bases are shared with TRBD2. Germline CDR1 MNHEY, CDR2 SVGAGI. CDR3 length equals 16 residues. After removal of 5 bases from V and 5 bases from J, the junction contained 5 bases not matched to a gene. CDR3 residues: CASSGLAGGSGDTQYF. CDR3 in DNA: TGTGCCAGCAGTGGACTAGCGGGAGGGTCGGGAGATACGCAGTATTTT.

Worth noting for this clonotype: One end of the junction does not line up with germline, which may come from a read error. The V gene is TRBV7-9, the J gene TRBJ2-3; 10 nucleotides align to TRBD1. The germline gives CDR1 SEHNR, CDR2 FQNEAQ (reference sequence). This CDR3 spans 14 amino acids. CDR3 protein: CASSLTGGTDTRYF. CDR3 in DNA: TGTGCCAGCAGCCTGACAGGGGGCACAGATACGCGGTATTTT.

There are many counts of this clonotype. The genes are TRBV20-1 and TRBJ1-5; the D gene is possibly TRBD1 (6 bases). Germline CDR1 is DFQATT and CDR2 is SNEGSKA (reference sequence). V was pared by 5 bases and J by 6 bases, with 20 bases between. The CDR3 runs to 15 residues. The DNA of the CDR3 is TGCAGTGCTCCCTACCTGGGGGGGGCGGGTCAGCCCCAGCATTTT. This sequence encodes CSAPYLGGAGQPQHF.

This clonotype was counted ten times or more. The chain employs TRBV19 and TRBJ2-7, with 13 positions matching TRBD2. After removal of 10 bases from V and 4 bases from J, the junction contained 25 bases not matched to a gene. CDR3 length: 20 amino acids. Germline V gene data show CDR1 as LNHDA and CDR2 as SQIVND (reference sequence). CDR3 nucleotide sequence: TGTGCCATGAGTCCGGCGACCGCCCTGGGACTAGCGGGACCCTGTTACGAGCAGTACTTC. Its protein is CAMSPATALGLAGPCYEQYF.

This clonotype has ten or more counts. The chain employs TRBV7-9 and TRBJ1-1; no definite D call. V dropped 4 bases and J dropped 2 bases, with 11 bases sitting between them. The CDR3 sequence is 14 residues long. The germline CDR1 and CDR2 sequences are SEHNR and FQNEAQ (reference sequence). The CDR3 reads CASSYGMGNTEAFF. The CDR3 DNA reads TGTGCCAGCAGCTATGGGATGGGAAACACTGAAGCTTTCTTT.

This chain connects TRBV20-1 to TRBJ1-5; D perhaps matches TRBD1 (5 bases). V lost 3 bases and J 3 bases, leaving 9 bases between the germline ends. Germline loops: CDR1 DFQATT, CDR2 SNEGSKA (reference sequence). CDR3 size: 13 residues. CDR3 DNA: TGCAGTGCTAGGCAAGGGGACAATCAGCCCCAGCATTTT. This codes for CSARQGDNQPQHF.

The chain combines TRBV20-1 with TRBJ2-3; 7 bases align to TRBD2. Germline assignment: CDR1 DFQATT and CDR2 SNEGSKA (reference sequence). The trim removed 1 base at V and 1 base at J, leaving 5 bases unmatched. This CDR3 region has 15 residues. In DNA form, the CDR3 reads TGCAGTGCTAGAGGGAGCGGGACCGGCACAGATACGCAGTATTTT. Protein product: CSARGSGTGTDTQYF.

This clonotype was observed many times. This chain joins TRBV19 and TRBJ1-2; D call uncertain. The V and J ends lost 5 bases and 4 bases respectively, with 11 bases between them. From germline, CDR1 is LNHDA and CDR2 SQIVND (reference sequence). This CDR3 is built from 13 residues. The CDR3 protein is CASSLSDTYGYTF. In nucleotides, the CDR3 is TGTGCCAGTAGTTTATCCGACACCTATGGCTACACCTTC.

The chain joins TRBV20-1 to TRBJ2-5, with 12 bases lining up with TRBD2. In germline, CDR1 is DFQATT, CDR2 SNEGSKA (reference sequence). V shed 7 bases, J shed 7 bases, and the junction held 7 bases outside the gene matches. The length of the CDR3 is 13 residues. DNA of the CDR3: TGCAGTGTCCTGACTAGCGGGAGAACGACCCAGTACTTC. As protein: CSVLTSGRTTQYF.

This clonotype was detected only a few times. The V gene is TRBV10-1, the J gene TRBJ2-1, with D hard to call. The germline V gene has CDR1 WNHNN and CDR2 SYGVQD (reference sequence). This CDR3 region has 11 residues. The V gene lost 1 base and the J gene lost 10 bases, with 5 bases spanning the gap. Here the CDR3 reads CASSEFGEQFF. DNA of the CDR3: TGCGCCAGCAGTGAGTTTGGAGAGCAGTTCTTC.

V and J are TRBV9 and TRBJ1-2, with D perhaps TRBD1 (5 bases). Germline CDR1 is SGDLS and CDR2 is YYNGEE. V was cut by 2 bases and J by 6 bases, with 8 bases left in between. CDR3 length equals 12 residues. The CDR3 reads CASSVGADGYTF. CDR3 coding DNA: TGTGCCAGCAGCGTCGGGGCGGATGGCTACACCTTC.

V and J are TRBV9 and TRBJ1-1, with D unresolved. With 10 bases removed from V and 0 bases from J, the gap between germline ends came to 16 bases. Looked up from germline, CDR1 is SGDLS and CDR2 is YYNGEE. This CDR3 has 14 amino acids. The chain's CDR3 is CAAPFLQLNTEAFF. The CDR3 bases are TGTGCCGCCCCCTTCCTACAGCTGAACACTGAAGCTTTCTTT. The complete variable domain, with remaining parts taken from reference TRBV9 and TRBJ1-1, reads DSGVTQTPKHLITATGQRVTLRCSPRSGDLSVYWYQQSLDQGLQFLIQYYNGEERAKGNILERFSAQQFPDLHSELNLSSLELGDSALYFCAAPFLQLNTEAFFGQGTRLTVV.

This clonotype was observed a few times. This rearrangement joins TRBV7-2 to TRBJ1-6, with D possibly matching TRBD1 (6 bases). The germline gives CDR1 SGHTA, CDR2 FQGNSA. Trimming cost V 5 bases and J 5 bases, with 16 bases left between them. The CDR3 is 16 residues long. DNA for the CDR3: TGTGCCAGCAGCACCAGGGGTGTGGGGAATAATTCACCCCTCCACTTT. This gives the protein CASSTRGVGNNSPLHF.

This chain uses TRBV20-1 with TRBJ2-5, with TRBD2 matching over 8 bases. Trimming removed 5 bases from V and 4 bases from J; junction bases left unmatched: 6. The CDR3 extends over 13 amino acids. Germline V gene sequence: CDR1 DFQATT, CDR2 SNEGSKA (reference sequence). Written as DNA, the CDR3 is TGCAGTGCTGGAAGCGGGGGTGGAGAGACCCAGTACTTC. As protein: CSAGSGGGETQYF.

There are many counts of this clonotype. The V gene is TRBV4-2, the J gene TRBJ2-1; 10 bases match TRBD2. Germline values: CDR1 LGHNA, CDR2 YNFKEQ. This CDR3 region has 16 residues. Trimming took 7 bases from V and 0 from J; bases not matched to a gene: 6. CDR3 nucleotide sequence: TGTGCCAGCAATGAAGCGGGAGGGGCCTCCTACAATGAGCAGTTCTTC. Amino acid sequence: CASNEAGGASYNEQFF.

This clonotype was counted ten times or more. The V gene is TRBV7-2, the J gene TRBJ2-5; TRBD2 is a possible D gene (5 bases). V was shortened by 1 base and J by 1 base, with 10 bases between the two germline ends. The CDR3 loop spans 15 amino acids. The germline V gene encodes CDR1 SGHTA and CDR2 FQGNSA. Here the CDR3 reads CASSLVGDPQETQYF. For the CDR3, the DNA is TGTGCCAGCAGCTTAGTGGGAGACCCCCAAGAGACCCAGTACTTC.

The V call is TRBV15, the J call TRBJ2-2; 9 bases fit TRBD1. This CDR3 is built from 16 residues. V lost 3 bases to trimming and J lost 1 base; unmatched junction nucleotides: 3. The germline V gene encodes CDR1 LNHNV and CDR2 YYDKDF (reference sequence). Here the CDR3 reads CATSRPGQGNTGELFF. Written as DNA, the CDR3 is TGTGCCACCAGCAGGCCGGGACAGGGGAACACCGGGGAGCTGTTTTTT.

This clonotype was observed many times. This chain joins TRBV7-9 and TRBJ2-5; no reliable D call. The germline V and J ends were trimmed by 0 bases and 5 bases, with 7 bases remaining between them. Germline V gives CDR1 SEHNR, CDR2 FQNEAQ (reference sequence). The CDR3 has 13 residues. The CDR3 nucleotides are TGTGCCAGCAGCTTAGCAGGGTGGGAGACCCAGTACTTC. It specifies CASSLAGWETQYF.

Note on this clonotype: One junction end disagrees with the germline gene, perhaps due to a read error. The V and J genes are TRBV7-2 and TRBJ2-7; TRBD2 aligns across 8 bases. Germline V lookup: CDR1 SGHTA, CDR2 FQGNSA. This CDR3 is built from 15 residues. The CDR3 DNA follows: TGTGCCAGCACCAAACCGAGCGGGAGTCGGTACGGGCAGTACTTC. Its translation is CASTKPSGSRYGQYF.

The sample holds many counts of this clonotype. This chain joins TRBV5-1 and TRBJ2-3; D unresolved. V lost 5 bases, J lost 2 bases, and 12 bases lay in between. Germline CDR1 SGHRS, CDR2 YFSETQ. This CDR3 has 14 amino acids. CDR3 nucleotides: TGCGCCAGCAGGGTGGCAGGTTACACAGATACGCAGTATTTT. Its translation: CASRVAGYTDTQYF.

The V and J genes are TRBV9 and TRBJ2-1, with D maybe TRBD2 (5 bases). V lost 3 bases and J 6 bases, leaving 13 bases between the germline ends. CDR3 length: 14 amino acids. Germline CDR1 SGDLS, CDR2 YYNGEE. CDR3 sequence reads: CASSGSSEGNEQFF. For the CDR3, the DNA is TGTGCCAGCAGCGGATCCTCCGAGGGCAATGAGCAGTTCTTC.

The rearrangement uses TRBV15 and TRBJ2-5, with D unresolved. The V gene lost 3 bases and the J gene lost 2 bases, with 16 bases spanning the gap. CDR3 length: 16 residues. The germline gives CDR1 LNHNV, CDR2 YYDKDF (reference sequence). The CDR3, as DNA: TGTGCCACCAGCAGCTTAGAGAACTCCCTTCAAGAGACCCAGTACTTC. It yields the protein CATSSLENSLQETQYF.

In its sample, this clonotype was seen many times. This chain uses TRBV6-6 with TRBJ1-5; 7 nucleotides align to TRBD1. This CDR3 has 12 amino acids. The J segment lost 7 bases and the V segment lost 8 bases, leaving 5 bases of the junction unmatched. Germline values: CDR1 MNHNY, CDR2 SVGAGI (reference sequence). CDR3 region: CASPSGGQPQHF. The DNA for the CDR3 is TGTGCCAGCCCTTCAGGGGGACAGCCCCAGCATTTT.

This clonotype appeared many times. J is TRBJ1-2 and V is TRBV12-3 or TRBV12-4, with a tentative D call TRBD1 (6 bases). This CDR3 comprises 13 residues. The ends were cut back, 3 bases at V and 6 bases at J, with 11 bases in the middle. In DNA, the CDR3 is TGTGCCAGCAGTTTGGTCAGGGGTGATGGCTACACCTTC. Translating it yields CASSLVRGDGYTF.

Many counts were recorded for this clonotype. V is TRBV7-2 and J is TRBJ2-1; TRBD2 matches 11 bases. The CDR3 runs 18 residues. Trimming cost V 1 base and J 3 bases; bases outside gene matches: 8. The germline V gene has CDR1 SGHTA and CDR2 FQGNSA. The CDR3 region has the DNA TGTGCCAGCAGCTTAGGGGTTAGCGGGAGGGCCGACTACAATGAGCAGTTCTTC. Translating it yields CASSLGVSGRADYNEQFF.